This T cell receptor beta chain was sequenced for a study of somatic mutations in cytotoxic T cells in rheumatoid arthritis. Whole-study results and caveats: About an eighth of the roughly 60 patients had a largest CD8+ clone above 20% of CD8+ cells.

Libraries were prepared by immunoSEQ multiplex PCR; TCRdb keeps only in-frame clonotypes and omits some of them. The repertoire consists of 6,000 to 7,500 clones, with around 74% occurring once and the leading ten covering around 33%. Flow cytometry served to check the purity of CD4+ and CD8+ cells, which were isolated by positive magnetic bead selection. Comment on this clone: Its antigen remains unidentified.

Germline loops: CDR1 PRHDT, CDR2 FYEKMQ (reference sequence). CDR3 size: 15 residues. The V and J ends lost 0 bases and 2 bases, in that order; junction bases with no gene match: 3. The TCR sequence derives from a woman in her forties or fifties in good health. V gene TRBV13 combines with J gene TRBJ1-2, with 7 bases that match TRBD1. Sample: CD8+ T cells sorted from blood. The CDR3 spells CASSLGTGTNYGYTF. The CDR3 DNA sequence: TGTGCCAGCAGCTTAGGGACAGGGACGAACTATGGCTACACCTTC.